This paragraph covers one T cell receptor beta chain sequence. This specimen comes from a study of blood T cell repertoires in COVID-19. About the study: COVID-19 samples, acute and convalescent, were from the United States, Italy and Spain. T cells, B-cell-depleted T cells, or PBMCs supplied cDNA or gDNA.

V shed 0 bases, J shed 11 bases, and the junction held 12 bases outside the gene matches. The CDR3 totals 15 residues. Germline assignment: CDR1 MNHEY and CDR2 SVGEGT. Under the authors' procedure: Estimated nucleated cell counts came from reference gene primer amplification. Here immunoSEQ multiplex PCR was the method, and the copy in TCRdb shows in-frame clones only, minus some. The V and J calls and clone size were taken over from that table, and D and trimming were inferred from the DNA. The data hold about 190,000 clones, with 80% to 90% observed a single time. The gene calls are TRBV6-2 or TRBV6-3 and TRBJ1-1; 7 bases fit TRBD1. The TCR was taken from a man between 25 and 39 years old with acute or convalescent COVID-19. What was sequenced was peripheral blood. DNA for the CDR3: TGTGCCAGCAGTTACTCGAGGCGTGGGGACAGAGGGGCTTTCTTT. Protein sequence: CASSYSRRGDRGAFF.